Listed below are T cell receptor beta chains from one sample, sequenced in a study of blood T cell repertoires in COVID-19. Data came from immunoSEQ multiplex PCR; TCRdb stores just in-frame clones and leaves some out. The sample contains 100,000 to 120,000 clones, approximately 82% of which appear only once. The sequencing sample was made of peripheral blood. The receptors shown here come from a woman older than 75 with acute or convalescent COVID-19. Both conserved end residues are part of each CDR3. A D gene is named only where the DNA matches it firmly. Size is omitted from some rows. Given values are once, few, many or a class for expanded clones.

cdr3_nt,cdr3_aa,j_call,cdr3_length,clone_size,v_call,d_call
TGTGCCAGCCACGGACTAGCGGGAGTATACGAGCAGTACTTC,CASHGLAGVYEQYF,TRBJ2-7,14,NA,TRBV28,TRBD2
TGTGCCAGCAGGGACGGACTAGCGGGAGACACCGGGGAGCTGTTTTTT,CASRDGLAGDTGELFF,TRBJ2-2,16,once,TRBV9,TRBD2
TGCGCCAGCAGTGAAAGGGGAAAACTGTTTTTT,CASSERGKLFF,TRBJ1-4,11,NA,TRBV10-1,NA
TGTGCCAGCAGCCAAGGGAGAACCTTAGAGCAGTACTTC,CASSQGRTLEQYF,TRBJ2-7,13,NA,TRBV3-1/TRBV3-2,NA
TGTGCCAGCAGTTCAACAGGGGGCGGTGAAAAACTGTTTTTT,CASSSTGGGEKLFF,TRBJ1-4,14,NA,TRBV6-5,TRBD1
TGTGCCAGCTCCCGTGACAGCTACACCGGGGAGCTGTTTTTT,CASSRDSYTGELFF,TRBJ2-2,14,NA,TRBV18,NA
TGTGCCAGCAGTTACTTGGGACTAGCGGGAGGGCCGAGGTCCAAAAACATTCAGTACTTC,CASSYLGLAGGPRSKNIQYF,TRBJ2-4,20,NA,TRBV6-2/TRBV6-3,TRBD2
TGCGCCAGCAGCTTGGCTGGACAGGTGAACACCGGGGAGCTGTTTTTT,CASSLAGQVNTGELFF,TRBJ2-2,16,NA,TRBV5-1,TRBD1
TGCGCCAGCAGCCTCACAGGGAGCCGATCACCCCTCCACTTT,CASSLTGSRSPLHF,TRBJ1-6,14,NA,TRBV4-3,NA
TGTGCCAGCAGTTCACGGGACAGACTCACTAATGAAAAACTGTTTTTT,CASSSRDRLTNEKLFF,TRBJ1-4,16,NA,TRBV6-6,TRBD1
TGCGCCAGCAGCCCGGGTGGCACAGATACGCAGTATTTT,CASSPGGTDTQYF,TRBJ2-3,13,NA,TRBV5-1,NA
TGCAGCGCGTCAACCGGGACAGGGACGGGCGAGCAGTACTTC,CSASTGTGTGEQYF,TRBJ2-7,14,NA,TRBV29-1,TRBD1
TGTGCCAGTAGTTGGAACAGGGGCGTTCCCGGGGAGCTGTTTTTT,CASSWNRGVPGELFF,TRBJ2-2,15,NA,TRBV19,TRBD1
TGTGCCAGCAGTTACGCGCTCCGCTCCTACGAGCAGTACTTC,CASSYALRSYEQYF,TRBJ2-7,14,NA,TRBV6-6,NA
TGCGCCAGCAGCGTAGTAGCGGGAGCGGATTACGAGCAGTACTTC,CASSVVAGADYEQYF,TRBJ2-7,15,NA,TRBV5-1,TRBD2
TGTGCCAGCAGTTTGGGACAGGGGGCGTCCAACGAGCAGTACTTC,CASSLGQGASNEQYF,TRBJ2-7,15,once,TRBV6-5,TRBD1
TGTGCCATCAGGGGGCCTGGCACTGAAGCTTTCTTT,CAIRGPGTEAFF,TRBJ1-1,12,NA,TRBV10-3,NA
TGTGCCAGCAGTTACAACAGGGAAAGGAACACTGAAGCTTTCTTT,CASSYNRERNTEAFF,TRBJ1-1,15,NA,TRBV6-5,NA
TGTGCCAGCAGCCAAAGATTAGGGACAGGGACAACGGAGACCCAGTACTTC,CASSQRLGTGTTETQYF,TRBJ2-5,17,few,TRBV14,TRBD1
TGTGCCAGCTCCCCGGAGGGGGCCACCTACAATGAGCAGTTCTTC,CASSPEGATYNEQFF,TRBJ2-1,15,NA,TRBV18,NA
TGTGCCAGCAGCCAAGACCGAGCGGGAGGGTTGATGATCAATGAGCAGTTCTTC,CASSQDRAGGLMINEQFF,TRBJ2-1,18,NA,TRBV4-2,TRBD2
TGTGCCAGCGAAAGGAGGGGACCCAACACTGAAGCTTTCTTT,CASERRGPNTEAFF,TRBJ1-1,14,once,TRBV28,NA
TGTGCCAGCAGGGGCATGTACCAAGAGACCCAGTACTTC,CASRGMYQETQYF,TRBJ2-5,13,NA,TRBV5-8,NA
TGCAGCGTTGAAGGGAGCGCCACAGATACGCAGTATTTT,CSVEGSATDTQYF,TRBJ2-3,13,NA,TRBV29-1,NA
TGTGCCAGCAGCTCTGGACAGGGGGCATATAATTCACCCCTCCACTTT,CASSSGQGAYNSPLHF,TRBJ1-6,16,NA,TRBV7-2,TRBD1
TGTGCCAGCAGCTTAATGGGACTCCAAGAGACCCAGTACTTC,CASSLMGLQETQYF,TRBJ2-5,14,NA,TRBV7-2,NA
TGTGCCAGCAGCGTAGTGTCAGGTGGCACAGATACGCAGTATTTT,CASSVVSGGTDTQYF,TRBJ2-3,15,few,TRBV9,NA
TGTGCCAGCAGGACATACGGGACACCCCTCCACTTT,CASRTYGTPLHF,TRBJ1-6,12,few,TRBV28,NA